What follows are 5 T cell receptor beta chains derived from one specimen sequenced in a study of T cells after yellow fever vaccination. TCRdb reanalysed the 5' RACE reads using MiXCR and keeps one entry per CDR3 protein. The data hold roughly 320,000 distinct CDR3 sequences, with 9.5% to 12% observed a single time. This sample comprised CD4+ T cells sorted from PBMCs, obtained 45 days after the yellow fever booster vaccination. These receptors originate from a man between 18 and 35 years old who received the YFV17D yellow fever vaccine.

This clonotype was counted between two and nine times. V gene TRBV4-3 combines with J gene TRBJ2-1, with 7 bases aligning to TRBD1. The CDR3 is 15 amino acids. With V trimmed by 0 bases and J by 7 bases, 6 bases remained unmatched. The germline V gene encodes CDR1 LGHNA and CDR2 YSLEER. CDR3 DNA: TGCGCCAGCAGCCAAGAAGTAAACAGGGGTAATGAGCAGTTCTTC. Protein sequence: CASSQEVNRGNEQFF.

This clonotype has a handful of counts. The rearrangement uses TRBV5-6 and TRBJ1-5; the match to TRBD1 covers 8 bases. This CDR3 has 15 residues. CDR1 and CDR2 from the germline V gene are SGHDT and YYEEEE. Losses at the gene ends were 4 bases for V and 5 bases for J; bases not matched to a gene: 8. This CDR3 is CASSGFGQGHQPQHF. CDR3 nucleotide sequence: TGTGCCAGCAGCGGCTTCGGACAGGGCCATCAGCCCCAGCATTTT.

DNA of the CDR3: TGCGCCAGCAGCTTGACAGGGGGCGACACCGGGGAGCTGTTTTTT. Amino acids: CASSLTGGDTGELFF. This chain connects TRBV5-1 to TRBJ2-2, with 9 nucleotides matching TRBD1. J was trimmed by 3 bases and V by 1 base; bases with no gene match: 1. The CDR3 is 15 residues long. In germline, CDR1 is SGHRS, CDR2 YFSETQ.

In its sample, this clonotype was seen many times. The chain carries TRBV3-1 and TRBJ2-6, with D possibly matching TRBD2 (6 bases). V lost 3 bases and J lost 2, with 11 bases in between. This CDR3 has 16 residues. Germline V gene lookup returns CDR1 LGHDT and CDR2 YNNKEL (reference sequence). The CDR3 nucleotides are TGTGCCAGCAGCCAGGGCGGGACGCCTGGGGCCAACGTCCTGACTTTC. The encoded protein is CASSQGGTPGANVLTF.

In DNA, the CDR3 is TGTGCCAGCACCTGGTGGCGGAGCACAGATACGCAGTATTTT. Amino acids: CASTWWRSTDTQYF. The chain is built from TRBV12-3 or TRBV12-4 and TRBJ2-3; D gene ambiguous. The CDR3 runs to 14 residues. V was trimmed by 7 bases and J by 0 bases, leaving 11 bases between them.